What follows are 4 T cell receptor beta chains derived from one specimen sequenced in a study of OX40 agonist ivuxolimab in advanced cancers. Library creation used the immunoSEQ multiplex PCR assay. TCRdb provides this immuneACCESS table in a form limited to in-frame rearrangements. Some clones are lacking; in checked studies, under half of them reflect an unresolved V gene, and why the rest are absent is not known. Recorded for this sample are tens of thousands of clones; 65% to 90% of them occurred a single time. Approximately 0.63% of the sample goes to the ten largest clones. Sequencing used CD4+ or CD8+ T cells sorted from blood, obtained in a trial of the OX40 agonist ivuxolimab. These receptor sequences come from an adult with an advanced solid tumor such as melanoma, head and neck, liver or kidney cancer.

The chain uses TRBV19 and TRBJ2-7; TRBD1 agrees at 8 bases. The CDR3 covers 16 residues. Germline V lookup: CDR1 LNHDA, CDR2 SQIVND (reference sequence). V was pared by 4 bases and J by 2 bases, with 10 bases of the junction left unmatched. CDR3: CASSTSRDRLTYEQYF. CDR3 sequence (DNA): TGTGCCAGTAGTACCAGCCGGGACAGGCTAACCTACGAGCAGTACTTC.

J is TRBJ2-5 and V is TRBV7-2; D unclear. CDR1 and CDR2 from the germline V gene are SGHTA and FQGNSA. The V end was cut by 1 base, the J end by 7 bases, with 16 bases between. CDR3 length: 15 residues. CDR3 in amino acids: CASSLGYSRPGTQYF. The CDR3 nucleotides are TGTGCCAGCAGCTTAGGCTACAGCCGACCGGGGACCCAGTACTTC.

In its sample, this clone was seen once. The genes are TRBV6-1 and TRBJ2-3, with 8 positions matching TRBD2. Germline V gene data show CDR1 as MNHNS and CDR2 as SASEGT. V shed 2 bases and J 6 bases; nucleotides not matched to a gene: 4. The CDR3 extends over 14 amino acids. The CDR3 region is CASSEPGGTDTQYF. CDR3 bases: TGTGCCAGCAGTGAACCGGGGGGGACGGATACGCAGTATTTT.

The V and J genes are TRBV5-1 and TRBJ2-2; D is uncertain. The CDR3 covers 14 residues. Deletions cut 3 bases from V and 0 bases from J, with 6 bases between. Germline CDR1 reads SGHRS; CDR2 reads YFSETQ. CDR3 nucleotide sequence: TGCGCCAGCAGCTACGAACCGAACACCGGGGAGCTGTTTTTT. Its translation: CASSYEPNTGELFF.